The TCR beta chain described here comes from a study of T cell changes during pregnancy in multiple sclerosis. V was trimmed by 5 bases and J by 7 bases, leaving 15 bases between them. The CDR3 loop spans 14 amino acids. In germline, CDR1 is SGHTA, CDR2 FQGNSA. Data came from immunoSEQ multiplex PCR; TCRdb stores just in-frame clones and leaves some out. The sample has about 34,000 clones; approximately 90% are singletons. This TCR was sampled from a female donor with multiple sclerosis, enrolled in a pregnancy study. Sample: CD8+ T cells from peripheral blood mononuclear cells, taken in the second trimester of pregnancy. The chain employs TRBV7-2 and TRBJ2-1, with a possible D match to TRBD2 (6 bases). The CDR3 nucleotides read TGTGCCAGCAGCCTAGGCTGGGCGGGGAATGAGCAGTTCTTC. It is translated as CASSLGWAGNEQFF.